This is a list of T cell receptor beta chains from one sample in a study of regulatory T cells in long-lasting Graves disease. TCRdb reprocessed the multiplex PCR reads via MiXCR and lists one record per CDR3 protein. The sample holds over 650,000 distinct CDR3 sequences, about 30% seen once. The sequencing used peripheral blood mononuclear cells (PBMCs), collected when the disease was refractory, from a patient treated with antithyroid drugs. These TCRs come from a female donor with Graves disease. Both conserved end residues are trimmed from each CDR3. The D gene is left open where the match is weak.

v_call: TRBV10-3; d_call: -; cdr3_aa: AISEEGSGNTIY
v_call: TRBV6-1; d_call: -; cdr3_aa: ASTRGGESHYEQY
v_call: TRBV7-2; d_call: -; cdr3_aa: ATHPGQGRRAGNQPQH
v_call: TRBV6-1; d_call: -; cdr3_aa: ASTVFQETQY
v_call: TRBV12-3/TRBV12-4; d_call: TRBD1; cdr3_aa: ASSLRDRVAEQY
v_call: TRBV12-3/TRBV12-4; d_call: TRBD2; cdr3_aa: ASSEGLAEAYEQY
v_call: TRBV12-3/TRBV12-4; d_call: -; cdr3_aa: ASSFPGTGELF
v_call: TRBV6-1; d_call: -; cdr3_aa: ASSDLGWTGELF
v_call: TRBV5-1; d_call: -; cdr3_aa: ASRRLGGTYEQY
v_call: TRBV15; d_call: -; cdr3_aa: ATSPTRTAFYEQY
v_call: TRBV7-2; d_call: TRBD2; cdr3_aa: ASSWTSGRETQY
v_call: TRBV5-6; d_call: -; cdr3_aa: ASSLETSYTGELF
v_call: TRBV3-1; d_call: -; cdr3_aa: ASSHADRILYYGYT
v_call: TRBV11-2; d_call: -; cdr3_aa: ASSLRGVWDGELF
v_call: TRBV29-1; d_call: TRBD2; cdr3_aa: SVDYSPSGSYEQY
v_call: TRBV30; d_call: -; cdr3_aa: AWSVTPGNTIY
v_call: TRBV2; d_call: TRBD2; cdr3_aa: ASTTGLVLTGELF